What follows are 3 T cell receptor beta chains derived from one specimen sequenced in a study of blood T cell repertoires in COVID-19. Assay used: immunoSEQ multiplex PCR; TCRdb lists only in-frame clones, some missing. The sample carries approximately 350,000 clones, 89% recorded once. Sequenced: peripheral blood. The receptors come from a woman in her thirties with COVID-19, enrolled during active disease.

The chain has TRBV28 and TRBJ2-7, with 9 bases that match TRBD1. V trimming: 6 bases; J trimming: 5 bases; junction bases outside the gene matches: 5. From germline, CDR1 is MDHEN and CDR2 SYDVKM. The CDR3 totals 13 residues. The CDR3 sequence: CASSPGQGDEQYF. The CDR3 DNA follows: TGTGCCAGCAGCCCGGGACAGGGAGACGAGCAGTACTTC.

The J gene is TRBJ2-2, the V gene TRBV6-5; D uncertain. V lost 2 bases, J lost 3 bases, and 7 bases lay in between. Germline-derived CDR1 and CDR2 are MNHEY and SVGAGI. The CDR3 sequence is 14 residues long. The CDR3 sequence is CASSYAAYTGELFF. The CDR3 DNA is TGTGCCAGCAGTTACGCGGCCTACACCGGGGAGCTGTTTTTT.

The rearrangement joins TRBV6-2 or TRBV6-3 to TRBJ2-7, with a possible D match to TRBD1 (5 bases). CDR3 length: 13 amino acids. V gave up 2 bases and J gave up 0 bases, with 5 bases separating them. CDR1 is MNHEY and CDR2 is SVGEGT in the germline V gene. The CDR3 region is CASSYTGSYEQYF. The CDR3 bases are TGTGCCAGCAGTTACACAGGCTCCTACGAGCAGTACTTC.